This record looks at one T cell receptor (beta chain) sequence and its context. As yet, its antigen is unknown. The read ends 3 residues shy of where the CDR3 ends; the end is completed using the germline J gene. There are 15 residues in the CDR3. Germline loops: CDR1 DFQATT, CDR2 SNEGSKA (reference sequence). Between the trimmed V and J ends, which lost 3 bases and 5 bases, there was a span of 19 bases. Measured with immunoSEQ multiplex PCR; TCRdb has only the in-frame clones, and not every one. The repertoire shows roughly 20,000 clones; the top ten hold roughly 4.6%. The record originates from a study of T cells in women clearing cervical HPV infection. Study in general: Case blood was drawn when the lesion was first found; control blood after infection became undetectable.

Cervical HPV DNA detected by MY09/MY11 PCR, typed by dot-blot. Study-wide points: Cases carried less TRBV6-7 than controls: about 0.1% versus 0.15%. Unknown T-cell numbers per sample may underlie the richness differences.

Sequencing input: blood buffy coat. This sequence joins TRBV20-1 and TRBJ2-5, with D possibly called TRBD1 or TRBD2 (7 bases each). The receptor comes from a woman between 18 and 70 years old with a cervical HPV16 infection that either progressed to CIN3+ or cleared (not recorded which). CDR3 DNA (partial): TGCAGTGCTAGGGGCGGGGAGGGGGCTTGGGAGACC. Protein sequence: CSARGGEGAWET. From start to end, the CDR3 is CSARGGEGAWETQYF.